This TCR beta chain was sequenced in a study of radiotherapy plus CTLA-4 blockade in lung cancer. The study, taken as a whole, reports: The best predictor of response was reported to be early blood T cell clone dynamics, with interferon-beta. Tumor-origin TCR clones grew in blood after radiotherapy plus ipilimumab.

The table came from immunoSEQ multiplex PCR; TCRdb's copy has only in-frame clones and leaves some out. This table has about 28,000 clones, over 75% appearing once. Chemo-refractory metastatic non-small-cell lung cancer patients underwent focal radiation alongside CTLA-4 blockade with ipilimumab. This clone was seen a single time. Its antigen is not known. Trimming took 3 bases from V and 1 from J, leaving 10 bases between them. This CDR3 comprises 14 residues. Germline CDR1 reads KGHSH; CDR2 reads LQKENI. This TCR came from a human donor with non-small cell lung cancer who had stable disease on radiotherapy plus ipilimumab. Sequences were derived from peripheral blood, sampled from a patient treated with radiotherapy plus ipilimumab. The genes are TRBV18 and TRBJ2-7; D is perhaps TRBD1 (5 bases). This chain's CDR3 is CASSPKTESYEQYF. The DNA of the CDR3 is TGTGCCAGCTCACCTAAGACAGAATCCTACGAGCAGTACTTC. Variable domain in full (rest from reference TRBV18 and TRBJ2-7): NAGVMQNPRHLVRRRGQEARLRCSPMKGHSHVYWYRQLPEEGLKFMVYLQKENIIDESGMPKERFSAEFPKEGPSILRIQQVVRGDSAAYFCASSPKTESYEQYFGPGTRLTVT.